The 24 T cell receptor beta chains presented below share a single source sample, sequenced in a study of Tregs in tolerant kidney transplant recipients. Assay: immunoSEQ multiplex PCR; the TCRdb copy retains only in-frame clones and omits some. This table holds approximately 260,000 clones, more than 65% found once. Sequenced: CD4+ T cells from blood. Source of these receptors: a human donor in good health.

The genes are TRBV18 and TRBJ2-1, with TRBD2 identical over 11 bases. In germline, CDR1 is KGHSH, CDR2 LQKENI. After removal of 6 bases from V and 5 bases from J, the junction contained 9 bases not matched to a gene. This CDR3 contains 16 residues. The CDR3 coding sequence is TGTGCCAGCTCCCTGATTAGCGGGAGGGCCGACAATGAGCAGTTCTTC. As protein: CASSLISGRADNEQFF.

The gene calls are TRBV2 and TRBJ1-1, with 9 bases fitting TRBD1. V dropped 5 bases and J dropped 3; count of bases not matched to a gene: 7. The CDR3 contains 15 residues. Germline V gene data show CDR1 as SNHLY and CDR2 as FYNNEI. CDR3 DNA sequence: TGTGCCAGCAGTATCCGCGGGACAGGGTACACTGAAGCTTTCTTT. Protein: CASSIRGTGYTEAFF. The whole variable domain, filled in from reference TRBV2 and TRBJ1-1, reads EPEVTQTPSHQVTQMGQEVILRCVPISNHLYFYWYRQILGQKVEFLVSFYNNEISEKSEIFDDQFSVERPDGSNFTLKIRSTKLEDSAMYFCASSIRGTGYTEAFFGQGTRLTVV.

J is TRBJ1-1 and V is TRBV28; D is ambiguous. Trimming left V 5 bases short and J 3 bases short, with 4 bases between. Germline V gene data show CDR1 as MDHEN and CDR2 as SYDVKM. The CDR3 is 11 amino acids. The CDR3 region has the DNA TGTGCCAGCAGTCGCGACACTGAAGCTTTCTTT. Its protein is CASSRDTEAFF.

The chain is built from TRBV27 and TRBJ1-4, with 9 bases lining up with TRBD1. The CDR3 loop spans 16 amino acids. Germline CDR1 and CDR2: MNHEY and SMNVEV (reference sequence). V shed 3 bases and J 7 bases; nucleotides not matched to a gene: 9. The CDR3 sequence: CASSFSPGQGVEKLFF. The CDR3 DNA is TGTGCCAGCAGTTTTTCTCCGGGACAGGGCGTTGAAAAACTGTTTTTT.

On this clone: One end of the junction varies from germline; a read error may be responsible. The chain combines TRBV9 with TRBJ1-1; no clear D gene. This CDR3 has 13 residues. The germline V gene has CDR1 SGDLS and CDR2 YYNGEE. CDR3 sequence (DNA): TGTGCCAGCAGCGGGAGAGGGAAGACTGAAGCTTCCTTT. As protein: CASSGRGKTEASF.

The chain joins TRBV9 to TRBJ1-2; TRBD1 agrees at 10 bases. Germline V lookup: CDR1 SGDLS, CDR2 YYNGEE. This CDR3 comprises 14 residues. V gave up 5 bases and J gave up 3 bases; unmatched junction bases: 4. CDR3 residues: CASRKDRGDYGYTF. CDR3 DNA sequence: TGTGCCAGCAGGAAGGACAGGGGGGACTATGGCTACACCTTC.

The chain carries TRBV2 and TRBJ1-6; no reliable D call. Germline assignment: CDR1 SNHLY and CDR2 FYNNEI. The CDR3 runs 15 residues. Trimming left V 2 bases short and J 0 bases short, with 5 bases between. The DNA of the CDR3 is TGTGCCAGCAGTGAAATGAGCTCCTATAATTCACCCCTCCACTTT. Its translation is CASSEMSSYNSPLHF.

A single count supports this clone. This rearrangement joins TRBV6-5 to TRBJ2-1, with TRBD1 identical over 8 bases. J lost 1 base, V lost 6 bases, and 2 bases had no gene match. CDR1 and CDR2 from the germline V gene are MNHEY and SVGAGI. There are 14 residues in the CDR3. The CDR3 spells CASRRTGSYNEQFF. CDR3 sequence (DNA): TGTGCCAGCAGAAGGACAGGGTCCTACAATGAGCAGTTCTTC.

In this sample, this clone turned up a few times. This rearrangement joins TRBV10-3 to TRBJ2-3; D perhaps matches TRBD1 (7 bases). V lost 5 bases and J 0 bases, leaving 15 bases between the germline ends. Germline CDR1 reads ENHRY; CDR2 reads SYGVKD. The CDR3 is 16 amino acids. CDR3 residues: CAISFQGDSSTDTQYF. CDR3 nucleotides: TGTGCCATCAGTTTTCAGGGGGACTCTAGCACAGATACGCAGTATTTT.

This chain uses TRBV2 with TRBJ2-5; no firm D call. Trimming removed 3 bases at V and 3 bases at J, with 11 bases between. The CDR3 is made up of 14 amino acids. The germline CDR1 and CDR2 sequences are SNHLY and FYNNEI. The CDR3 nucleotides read TGTGCCAGCAGTGATAGGCCCTTCGAAGAGACCCAGTACTTC. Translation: CASSDRPFEETQYF.

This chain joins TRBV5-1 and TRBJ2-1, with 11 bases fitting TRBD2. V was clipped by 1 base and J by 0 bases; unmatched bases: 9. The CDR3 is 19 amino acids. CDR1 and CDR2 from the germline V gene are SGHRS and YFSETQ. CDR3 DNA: TGCGCCAGCAGCTTGAGCACTAGCGGGGGCGGCAGCTCCTACAATGAGCAGTTCTTC. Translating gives CASSLSTSGGGSSYNEQFF.

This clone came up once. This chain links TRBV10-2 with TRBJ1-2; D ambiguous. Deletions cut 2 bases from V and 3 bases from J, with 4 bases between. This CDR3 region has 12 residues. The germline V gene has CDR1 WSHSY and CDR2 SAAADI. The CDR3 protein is CASSEGDYGYTF. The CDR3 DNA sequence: TGCGCCAGCAGTGAGGGGGACTATGGCTACACCTTC.

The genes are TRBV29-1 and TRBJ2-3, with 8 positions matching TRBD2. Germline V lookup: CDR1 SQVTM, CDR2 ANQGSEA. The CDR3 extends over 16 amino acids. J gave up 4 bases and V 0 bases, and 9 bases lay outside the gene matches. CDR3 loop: CSVEDPGGPQSDTQYF. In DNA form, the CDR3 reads TGCAGCGTTGAAGATCCGGGAGGGCCTCAGTCAGATACGCAGTATTTT.

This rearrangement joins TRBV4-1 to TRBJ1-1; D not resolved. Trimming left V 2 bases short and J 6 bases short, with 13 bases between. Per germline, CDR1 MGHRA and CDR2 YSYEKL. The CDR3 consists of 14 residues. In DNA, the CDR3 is TGCGCCAGCAGCCAATTCCTAGGCGCAGCTGAAGCTTTCTTT. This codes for CASSQFLGAAEAFF.

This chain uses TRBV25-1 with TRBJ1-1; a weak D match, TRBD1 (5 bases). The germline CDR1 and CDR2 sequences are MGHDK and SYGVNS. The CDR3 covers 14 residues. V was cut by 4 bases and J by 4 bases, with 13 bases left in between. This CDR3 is CASSGTRRGTEAFF. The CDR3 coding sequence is TGTGCCAGCAGTGGGACACGTCGGGGCACTGAAGCTTTCTTT.

As DNA, the CDR3 is TGTGCCAGCAGTGGCCTTACGGGACAGGTTGAAGCTTTCTTT. It codes for CASSGLTGQVEAFF. The chain recombines TRBV25-1 with TRBJ1-1; 8 bases fit TRBD1. Germline V gives CDR1 MGHDK, CDR2 SYGVNS. The CDR3 is made up of 14 amino acids. V lost 4 bases to trimming and J lost 7 bases; unmatched junction nucleotides: 8.

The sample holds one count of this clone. As DNA, the CDR3 is TGCGCCAGCATCCCCACTACTTCGGATGAGCAGTTCTTC. This gives the protein CASIPTTSDEQFF. The chain has TRBV5-1 and TRBJ2-1; D gene unclear. V lost 6 bases and J lost 8, with 15 bases in between. Germline V lookup: CDR1 SGHRS, CDR2 YFSETQ. CDR3 size: 13 residues.

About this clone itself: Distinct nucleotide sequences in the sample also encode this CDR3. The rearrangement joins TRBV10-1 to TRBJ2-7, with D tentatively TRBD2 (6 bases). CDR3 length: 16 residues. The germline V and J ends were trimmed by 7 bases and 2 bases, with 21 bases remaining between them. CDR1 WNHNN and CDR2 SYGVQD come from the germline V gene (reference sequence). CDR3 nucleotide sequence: TGCGCCAGCATTTCCGGTTGGAGGGACGTTCCCTACGAGCAGTACTTC. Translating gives CASISGWRDVPYEQYF.

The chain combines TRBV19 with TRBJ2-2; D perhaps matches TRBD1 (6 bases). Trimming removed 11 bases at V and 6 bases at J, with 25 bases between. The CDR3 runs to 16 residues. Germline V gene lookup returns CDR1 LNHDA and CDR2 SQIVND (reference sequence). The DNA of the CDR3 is TGTGCCTCCCTTGGGGGCAGAGGGTGGGTGGCCGGGGAGCTGTTTTTT. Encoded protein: CASLGGRGWVAGELFF.

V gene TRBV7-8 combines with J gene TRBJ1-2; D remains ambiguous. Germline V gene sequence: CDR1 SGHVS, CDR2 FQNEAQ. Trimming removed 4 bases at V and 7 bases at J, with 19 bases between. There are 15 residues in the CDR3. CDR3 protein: CASSSVDRSLRGYTF. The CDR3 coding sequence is TGTGCCAGCAGCTCCGTGGACCGATCGCTTCGTGGCTACACCTTC.

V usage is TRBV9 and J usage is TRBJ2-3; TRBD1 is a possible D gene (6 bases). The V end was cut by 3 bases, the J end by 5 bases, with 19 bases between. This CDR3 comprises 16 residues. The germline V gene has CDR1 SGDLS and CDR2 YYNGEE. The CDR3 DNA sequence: TGTGCCAGCAGCGCAAGGACAGCTCTTGAGGGAGATACGCAGTATTTT. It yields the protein CASSARTALEGDTQYF.

The CDR3 region is CASSVYRGDTEAFF. In DNA, the CDR3 is TGTGCCAGCTCAGTATACAGGGGGGACACTGAAGCTTTCTTT. The chain couples TRBV18 to TRBJ1-1, with 8 positions matching TRBD1. V lost 5 bases and J lost 3; bases outside the gene matches: 5. The germline gives CDR1 KGHSH, CDR2 LQKENI. The CDR3 runs to 14 residues.

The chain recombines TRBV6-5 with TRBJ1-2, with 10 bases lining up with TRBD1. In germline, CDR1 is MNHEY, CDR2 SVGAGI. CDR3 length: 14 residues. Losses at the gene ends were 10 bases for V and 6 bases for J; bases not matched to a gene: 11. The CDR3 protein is CATTQGTGVHGYTF. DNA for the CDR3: TGTGCCACAACACAGGGGACAGGGGTACATGGCTACACCTTC.

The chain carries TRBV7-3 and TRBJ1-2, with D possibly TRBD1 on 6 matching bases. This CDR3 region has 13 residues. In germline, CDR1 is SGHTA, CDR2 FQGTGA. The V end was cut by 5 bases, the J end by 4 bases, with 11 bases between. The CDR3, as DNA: TGTGCCAGCAGCCCTTCGACAGGCTATGGCTACACCTTC. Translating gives CASSPSTGYGYTF.